The 15 T cell receptor beta chains below were found in one sample sequenced in a study of vaccination and CD4 T cells after COVID-19. What these receptors recognize is not known. Treatment noted: roughly nine-day PBMC culture with coronavirus spike peptide pools or control peptides (ViraFEST assay). Scientists ran DNA taken from cultured CD4+ T cells through the Oncomine TCR Beta short-read assay for sequencing. MiXCR, applied by TCRdb to the PCR reads, yields one record per CDR3 protein. This table holds about 20,000 distinct CDR3 sequences, 55% to 60% found once. The material sequenced was CD4+ T cells from blood, cultured in vitro. The receptors were gathered from a human donor who had recovered from COVID-19.

V is TRBV4-1 and J is TRBJ1-1; 8 bases line up with TRBD1. CDR1 is MGHRA, CDR2 YSYEKL, per germline. Trimming cost V 4 bases and J 8 bases; bases outside gene matches: 6. CDR3 length: 13 amino acids. DNA for the CDR3: TGCGCCAGCAGCCCACAGGGGGTCCTCGAAGCTTTCTTT. This encodes CASSPQGVLEAFF.

The chain uses TRBV5-1 and TRBJ2-5; 9 nucleotides agree with TRBD1. In germline, CDR1 is SGHRS, CDR2 YFSETQ. V was pared by 2 bases and J by 1 base, with 3 bases of the junction left unmatched. The CDR3 consists of 15 residues. As DNA, the CDR3 is TGCGCCAGCAGCTTCGGGACAGGGAGCCAAGAGACCCAGTACTTC. Its protein is CASSFGTGSQETQYF. Full variable domain (missing parts from reference TRBV5-1 and TRBJ2-5): KAGVTQTPRYLIKTRGQQVTLSCSPISGHRSVSWYQQTPGQGLQFLFEYFSETQRNKGNFPGRFSGRQFSNSRSEMNVSTLELGDSALYLCASSFGTGSQETQYFGPGTRLLVL.

The chain links TRBV7-9 to TRBJ2-3; a weak D match, TRBD2 (6 bases). The length of the CDR3 is 15 residues. Trimming left V 5 bases short and J 3 bases short, with 15 bases between. CDR1 is SEHNR and CDR2 is FQNEAQ in the germline V gene (reference sequence). This chain's CDR3 is CASSPKRRVTDTQYF. The CDR3 nucleotides read TGTGCCAGCAGCCCAAAGCGGAGGGTTACAGATACGCAGTATTTT.

This clonotype was seen a few times. The CDR3: CASSFWRDTEAFF. CDR3 nucleotide sequence: TGTGCCAGCAGCTTTTGGCGGGACACTGAAGCTTTCTTT. V and J are TRBV7-3 and TRBJ1-1; D ambiguous. This CDR3 contains 13 residues. Germline V gene lookup returns CDR1 SGHTA and CDR2 FQGTGA. Trimming left V 3 bases short and J 3 bases short, with 8 bases between.

This clonotype appeared a single time. The chain carries TRBV20-1 and TRBJ2-1; 8 bases match TRBD2. With V trimmed by 5 bases and J by 4 bases, 10 bases remained unmatched. Germline CDR1 and CDR2: DFQATT and SNEGSKA (reference sequence). CDR3 size: 15 residues. The CDR3 loop reads CSAVAGGLQYNEQFF. The CDR3 nucleotides are TGCAGTGCTGTCGCGGGAGGTCTCCAATACAATGAGCAGTTCTTC.

This clonotype was counted a few times. The chain is built from TRBV19 and TRBJ2-5; maybe TRBD1 (5 bases). V was cut by 2 bases and J by 5 bases, with 9 bases left in between. Germline lookup yields CDR1 LNHDA and CDR2 SQIVND (reference sequence). The CDR3 spans 13 residues. CDR3 amino acids: CASSITQAETQYF. CDR3 bases: TGTGCCAGTAGTATAACACAGGCGGAGACCCAGTACTTC.

This chain uses TRBV7-2 with TRBJ1-1; TRBD1 matches at 8 bases. Germline assignment: CDR1 SGHTA and CDR2 FQGNSA. This CDR3 comprises 13 residues. V gave up 5 bases and J gave up 4 bases; unmatched junction bases: 3. CDR3 protein: CASSLQGGTEAFF. In DNA, the CDR3 is TGTGCCAGCAGCCTACAGGGGGGCACTGAAGCTTTCTTT.

V is TRBV19 and J is TRBJ1-4; no reliable D call. The length of the CDR3 is 11 residues. The germline V gene has CDR1 LNHDA and CDR2 SQIVND (reference sequence). With 4 bases removed from V and 7 bases from J, the gap between germline ends came to 4 bases. CDR3 protein: CASSKGEKLFF. CDR3 nucleotide sequence: TGTGCCAGTAGTAAGGGTGAAAAACTGTTTTTT.

This chain connects TRBV12-3 or TRBV12-4 to TRBJ2-7; no reliable D call. V shed 2 bases and J shed 2 bases, with 10 bases lying between them. The CDR3 sequence is 14 residues long. CDR3 DNA: TGTGCCAGCAGTTTAACCGGGTTTCCCTACGAGCAGTACTTC. Its protein is CASSLTGFPYEQYF.

The chain carries TRBV28 and TRBJ1-1; 8 positions agree with TRBD1. Germline lookup yields CDR1 MDHEN and CDR2 SYDVKM. J lost 6 bases, V lost 4 bases, and 10 bases had no gene match. The CDR3 sequence is 15 residues long. CDR3: CASSSRTGWWPEAFF. CDR3 coding DNA: TGTGCCAGCAGTTCGCGGACAGGGTGGTGGCCTGAAGCTTTCTTT.

The rearrangement links TRBV6-1 to TRBJ1-2; D remains ambiguous. This CDR3 spans 14 amino acids. With 7 bases removed from V and 3 bases from J, the gap between germline ends came to 15 bases. The germline V gene encodes CDR1 MNHNS and CDR2 SASEGT. The CDR3 here is CASIKGLGDYGYTF. In DNA form, the CDR3 reads TGTGCCAGCATCAAAGGCCTGGGCGACTATGGCTACACCTTC.

The V and J genes are TRBV7-9 and TRBJ1-5, with D possibly TRBD1 on 5 matching bases. This CDR3 has 14 residues. Deletions cut 8 bases from V and 1 base from J, with 12 bases between. Germline lookup yields CDR1 SEHNR and CDR2 FQNEAQ (reference sequence). The CDR3 loop is CASGREGSNQPQHF. The CDR3 DNA is TGTGCCAGCGGGCGGGAGGGGAGCAATCAGCCCCAGCATTTT.

This clonotype was recorded a few times. The chain combines TRBV20-1 with TRBJ2-1; 13 positions agree with TRBD2. The CDR3 runs to 15 residues. V dropped 5 bases and J dropped 7; count of bases not matched to a gene: 8. The germline V gene encodes CDR1 DFQATT and CDR2 SNEGSKA (reference sequence). The CDR3 loop is CSAPGLAGKSNEQFF. In DNA, the CDR3 is TGCAGTGCTCCGGGACTAGCGGGAAAATCAAATGAGCAGTTCTTC.

This clonotype came up a few times. V is TRBV2 and J is TRBJ2-3; D may be TRBD1 (6 bases). Trimming took 6 bases from V and 0 from J, leaving 16 bases between them. The CDR3 is 16 residues long. Germline CDR1 reads SNHLY; CDR2 reads FYNNEI. CDR3 in amino acids: CASRRDRNPSTDTQYF. The CDR3 DNA follows: TGTGCCAGCAGGCGAGACAGGAACCCCAGCACAGATACGCAGTATTTT.

The chain links TRBV2 to TRBJ1-3, with 8 bases lining up with TRBD1. V was clipped by 5 bases and J by 4 bases; unmatched bases: 7. Germline CDR1 reads SNHLY; CDR2 reads FYNNEI. The CDR3 is 15 amino acids. The CDR3 region has the DNA TGTGCCAGCAGTTTTGACAGGGGTAAAGGAAACACCATATATTTT. It yields the protein CASSFDRGKGNTIYF.